This TCR beta chain was observed in a study of T cell responses to AZD1222 COVID-19 vaccine. Study-wide context: Second doses that came at about 4 or about 12 weeks were put together.

For this clone: Antigen: not known.

Using immunoSEQ multiplex PCR, the repertoire was profiled, and TCRdb retains in-frame clones only, with some absent. The repertoire includes 240,000 or so clones, approximately 93% of them detected once, and less than 0.6% sits in the top ten. Study-wide points: Clonal diversity was possibly underestimated, and the donors were mostly white British, with more females. Repertoires were obtained solely post-peak T cell response. CD4 TCRs covered the whole spike, strongest at regions 160-218 and 743-854.

Sequencing used peripheral blood, obtained on day 0 of AZD1222 vaccination. This receptor was taken from an adult in good health.

The CDR3 bases are TGTGCCAGCAGCCAAGGGGGGACCAAACATAGCTCCTATAATTCACCCCTCCACTTT. Its translation is CASSQGGTKHSSYNSPLHF. The J gene is TRBJ1-6, the V gene TRBV3-1 (or the pseudogene TRBV3-2); the D gene is possibly TRBD1 (5 bases). Looked up from germline, CDR1 is LGHDT and CDR2 is YNNKEL (reference sequence). Trimming removed 1 base from V and 0 bases from J, with 16 bases in between. This CDR3 has 19 amino acids.